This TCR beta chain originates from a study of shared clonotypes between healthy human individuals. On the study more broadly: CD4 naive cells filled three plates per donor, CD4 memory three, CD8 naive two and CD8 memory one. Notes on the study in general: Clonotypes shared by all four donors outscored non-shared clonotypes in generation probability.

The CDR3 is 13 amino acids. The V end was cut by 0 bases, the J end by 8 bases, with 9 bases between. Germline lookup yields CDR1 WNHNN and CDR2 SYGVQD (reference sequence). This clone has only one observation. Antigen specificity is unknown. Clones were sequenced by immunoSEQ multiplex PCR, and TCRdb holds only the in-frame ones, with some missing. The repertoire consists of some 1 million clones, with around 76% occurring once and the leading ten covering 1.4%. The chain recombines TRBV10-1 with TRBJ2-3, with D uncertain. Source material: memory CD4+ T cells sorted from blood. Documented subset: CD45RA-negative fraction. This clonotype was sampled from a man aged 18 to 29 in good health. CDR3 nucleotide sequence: TGCGCCAGCAGTGAGTCCCGGGTCGCTACGCAGTATTTT. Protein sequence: CASSESRVATQYF.